A single sample gave rise to the 24 T cell receptor beta chains below, sequenced in a study of cytotoxic CD8 clonotypes in ibrutinib-treated CLL. The table came from immunoSEQ multiplex PCR; TCRdb's copy has only in-frame clones and leaves some out. The sample carries around 300,000 clones, roughly 79% recorded once. The starting material was PBMCs, obtained before ibrutinib treatment. These receptors were collected from a human donor with chronic lymphocytic leukemia.

This rearrangement joins TRBV29-1 to TRBJ2-3, with 8 positions matching TRBD1. The germline V gene has CDR1 SQVTM and CDR2 ANQGSEA. Trimming removed 2 bases from V and 2 bases from J; junction bases left unmatched: 12. The CDR3 runs 17 residues. The CDR3 protein is CSVEMFQGAIFTDTQYF. The CDR3 bases are TGCAGCGTTGAAATGTTTCAGGGGGCCATATTCACAGATACGCAGTATTTT.

The V call is TRBV6-5, the J call TRBJ2-1, with 7 bases fitting TRBD2. The J segment lost 6 bases and the V segment lost 11 bases, leaving 13 bases of the junction unmatched. The CDR3 runs 14 residues. Germline V gene data show CDR1 as MNHEY and CDR2 as SVGAGI. The CDR3 loop is CAASRGGVINEQFF. DNA of the CDR3: TGTGCCGCAAGCCGGGGAGGGGTCATCAATGAGCAGTTCTTC.

The chain joins TRBV7-9 to TRBJ2-2; the D is unclear. Per the germline V gene, CDR1 is SEHNR and CDR2 is FQNEAQ (reference sequence). V gave up 0 bases and J gave up 6 bases, with 5 bases separating them. The CDR3 is 13 residues long. The CDR3 reads CASSLAPAGELFF. DNA for the CDR3: TGTGCCAGCAGCTTAGCACCCGCCGGGGAGCTGTTTTTT. The full variable domain, in which reference TRBV7-9 and TRBJ2-2 provide the parts outside the CDR3, is DTGVSQNPRHKITKRGQNVTFRCDPISEHNRLYWYRQTLGQGPEFLTYFQNEAQLEKSRLLSDRFSAERPKGSFSTLEIQRTEQGDSAMYLCASSLAPAGELFFGEGSRLTVL.

The table lists this clone with a count of one. This chain links TRBV27 with TRBJ1-3; D is unclear. V gave up 4 bases and J gave up 0 bases, with 7 bases separating them. CDR3 length equals 14 residues. Germline assignment: CDR1 MNHEY and CDR2 SMNVEV (reference sequence). CDR3 in DNA: TGTGCCAGCAGTTCCCCCCTCTCTGGAAACACCATATATTTT. It translates to CASSSPLSGNTIYF.

This rearrangement joins TRBV4-1 to TRBJ1-4; D unresolved. V was trimmed by 1 base and J by 13 bases, leaving 7 bases between them. Germline V CDR1 and CDR2: MGHRA, YSYEKL. The CDR3 runs to 11 residues. CDR3 in DNA: TGCGCCAGCAGCCAAGGGGAAGGACTGTTTTTT. Its translation is CASSQGEGLFF.

The chain employs TRBV6-1 and TRBJ2-5, with D hard to call. Germline loops: CDR1 MNHNS, CDR2 SASEGT. V was pared by 3 bases and J by 5 bases, with 13 bases between. The CDR3 length is 14 residues. In DNA, the CDR3 is TGTGCCAGCAGTGAGGGCCGCGGTTGGGAGACCCAGTACTTC. It translates to CASSEGRGWETQYF.

The chain carries TRBV28 and TRBJ2-1; 8 bases are shared with TRBD2. Germline trimming cut 6 bases from V and 4 bases from J; bases unmatched to any gene: 11. CDR3 length: 16 amino acids. The germline gives CDR1 MDHEN, CDR2 SYDVKM. Written as DNA, the CDR3 is TGTGCCAGCAGCCAATACCTTAGCGGGACTTACAATGAGCAGTTCTTC. Protein: CASSQYLSGTYNEQFF.

The chain joins TRBV5-1 to TRBJ2-7; a possible D gene is TRBD1 (6 bases). Per the germline V gene, CDR1 is SGHRS and CDR2 is YFSETQ. The V end lost 3 bases, the J end lost 1 base, and 14 bases lay between the germline ends. The CDR3 covers 15 residues. In DNA, the CDR3 is TGCGCCAGCAGCTCACAGGGTCTATTTTCCTACGAGCAGTACTTC. This codes for CASSSQGLFSYEQYF.

V usage is TRBV28 and J usage is TRBJ1-1, with D hard to call. The germline V gene encodes CDR1 MDHEN and CDR2 SYDVKM. The V and J ends lost 6 bases and 2 bases respectively, with 7 bases between them. The CDR3 loop spans 12 amino acids. CDR3 nucleotide sequence: TGTGCCAGCAGACCACCTAACACTGAAGCTTTCTTT. This translates into CASRPPNTEAFF.

The gene calls are TRBV19 and TRBJ2-7, with 8 nucleotides matching TRBD1. V dropped 4 bases and J dropped 4; count of bases not matched to a gene: 9. Germline V lookup: CDR1 LNHDA, CDR2 SQIVND (reference sequence). The CDR3 is 15 residues long. In DNA, the CDR3 is TGTGCCAGTAGTACCAAAGTGACAGGGGTGTACGAGCAGTACTTC. It codes for CASSTKVTGVYEQYF.

The V and J genes are TRBV30 and TRBJ1-5, with D possibly being TRBD1 (6 bases). CDR3 size: 15 residues. The V end lost 0 bases, the J end lost 5 bases, and 14 bases lay between the germline ends. Germline values: CDR1 GTSNPN, CDR2 SVGIG (reference sequence). CDR3 bases: TGTGCCTGGAGTGTACAGGGCTGGGGGGATCAGCCCCAGCATTTT. It codes for CAWSVQGWGDQPQHF.

As to this clone: This sample also contains other DNA sequences that code for the same CDR3. This rearrangement joins TRBV20-1 to TRBJ1-2; D remains unclear. The CDR3 sequence is 9 residues long. Per germline, CDR1 DFQATT and CDR2 SNEGSKA (reference sequence). V was clipped by 3 bases and J by 7 bases, with 3 bases between them. The chain's CDR3 is CSASRGYTF. CDR3 DNA sequence: TGCAGTGCTAGTCGTGGCTACACCTTC.

The chain is built from TRBV19 and TRBJ2-5, with 7 bases matching TRBD2. CDR3 length: 14 residues. Germline CDR1 LNHDA, CDR2 SQIVND (reference sequence). V gave up 2 bases and J gave up 3 bases; unmatched junction bases: 3. CDR3 DNA sequence: TGTGCCAGTAGTATAACTAGCGAGAAAGAGACCCAGTACTTC. Translation: CASSITSEKETQYF.

In its sample, this clone was seen once. The same CDR3 arises from other DNA sequences in this sample as well. The V gene is TRBV4-1, the J gene TRBJ2-1; no clear D. The CDR3 is 12 residues long. The V and J ends lost 1 base and 7 bases respectively, with 5 bases between them. From germline, CDR1 is MGHRA and CDR2 YSYEKL. CDR3 sequence (DNA): TGCGCCAGCAGCCAAGGGGGTAATGAGCAGTTCTTC. This encodes CASSQGGNEQFF.

This clone was seen more than once but under ten times. This sequence joins TRBV10-3 and TRBJ2-1; D perhaps matches TRBD2 (5 bases). Germline assignment: CDR1 ENHRY and CDR2 SYGVKD. The CDR3 runs to 14 residues. The germline V and J ends were trimmed by 0 bases and 11 bases, with 14 bases remaining between them. The CDR3 DNA follows: TGTGCCATCAGTGAGTCGACCCAAGCGGCCAAGCAGTTCTTC. Its translation: CAISESTQAAKQFF.

V is TRBV30 and J is TRBJ2-1; no firm D call. V lost 7 bases, J lost 10 bases, and 23 bases lay in between. There are 14 residues in the CDR3. Germline V gene sequence: CDR1 GTSNPN, CDR2 SVGIG (reference sequence). CDR3 sequence (DNA): TGTGCCTCCATCGGTCAGGCCCGAAGGAAAGAGCAGTTCTTC. This translates into CASIGQARRKEQFF.

The J gene is TRBJ2-1, the V gene TRBV4-2; D perhaps matches TRBD2 (6 bases). CDR1 and CDR2 from the germline V gene are LGHNA and YNFKEQ. V lost 0 bases, J lost 5 bases, and 14 bases lay in between. The CDR3 loop spans 16 amino acids. The CDR3 DNA is TGTGCCAGCAGCCAAGATCCGAGGGACTGGCACAATGAGCAGTTCTTC. It yields the protein CASSQDPRDWHNEQFF.

This rearrangement joins TRBV29-1 to TRBJ2-1; D may match TRBD1 or TRBD2 (5 bases each). Per germline, CDR1 SQVTM and CDR2 ANQGSEA. This CDR3 is 13 amino acids long. CDR3 loop: CGGVGGAYNEQFF. The CDR3 DNA follows: TGCGGTGGCGTTGGGGGTGCCTACAATGAGCAGTTCTTC.

This chain connects TRBV30 to TRBJ2-7; TRBD1 might be the D (5 bases). V was shortened by 7 bases and J by 0 bases, with 7 bases between the two germline ends. The CDR3 sequence is 11 residues long. Per germline, CDR1 GTSNPN and CDR2 SVGIG (reference sequence). CDR3 sequence reads: CAFRDSYEQYF. In nucleotides, the CDR3 is TGTGCCTTCAGGGACTCCTACGAGCAGTACTTC.

This sequence joins TRBV2 and TRBJ2-1; the D is unclear. The CDR3 runs 12 residues. Germline V gene lookup returns CDR1 SNHLY and CDR2 FYNNEI. Trimming removed 3 bases at V and 8 bases at J, with 8 bases between. The CDR3 DNA follows: TGTGCCAGCAGTGATGCTCCGGATGAGCAGTTCTTC. Its translation: CASSDAPDEQFF.

The rearrangement uses TRBV28 and TRBJ2-1, with 10 bases identical to TRBD2. V shed 2 bases and J 1 base; nucleotides not matched to a gene: 11. This CDR3 has 19 residues. Germline CDR1 and CDR2: MDHEN and SYDVKM. CDR3 loop: CASSLVPIGTSVSYNEQFF. The CDR3 DNA reads as TGTGCCAGCAGTTTAGTTCCGATTGGGACTAGCGTGTCCTACAATGAGCAGTTCTTC. The full variable domain, with the rest looked up from reference TRBV28 and TRBJ2-1, is DVKVTQSSRYLVKRTGEKVFLECVQDMDHENMFWYRQDPGLGLRLIYFSYDVKMKEKGDIPEGYSVSREKKERFSLILESASTNQTSMYLCASSLVPIGTSVSYNEQFFGPGTRLTVL.

The chain carries TRBV14 and TRBJ2-1, with 13 bases identical to TRBD2. The CDR3 is 16 amino acids. V shed 4 bases and J 6 bases; nucleotides not matched to a gene: 6. Germline V gene lookup returns CDR1 SGHDN and CDR2 FVKESK. The CDR3 DNA reads TGTGCCAGCAGCCCCTCGGGACTAGCGGGACTCAATGAGCAGTTCTTC. Translation gives CASSPSGLAGLNEQFF.

The chain carries TRBV15 and TRBJ2-7; 8 bases match TRBD2. CDR1 and CDR2 from the germline V gene are LNHNV and YYDKDF (reference sequence). The length of the CDR3 is 16 residues. The J segment lost 5 bases and the V segment lost 0 bases, leaving 9 bases of the junction unmatched. CDR3 DNA: TGTGCCACCAGCAGAGATATCCCCACGGGAGGGGACGAGCAGTACTTC. It is translated as CATSRDIPTGGDEQYF.

The V and J genes are TRBV7-8 and TRBJ2-7; 7 positions match TRBD1. The CDR3 loop spans 16 amino acids. Germline CDR1 is SGHVS and CDR2 is FQNEAQ. J was trimmed by 3 bases and V by 0 bases; bases with no gene match: 8. CDR3 loop: CASSLARRQGIYEQYF. CDR3 nucleotide sequence: TGTGCCAGCAGCTTAGCGAGGAGACAGGGAATCTACGAGCAGTACTTC.